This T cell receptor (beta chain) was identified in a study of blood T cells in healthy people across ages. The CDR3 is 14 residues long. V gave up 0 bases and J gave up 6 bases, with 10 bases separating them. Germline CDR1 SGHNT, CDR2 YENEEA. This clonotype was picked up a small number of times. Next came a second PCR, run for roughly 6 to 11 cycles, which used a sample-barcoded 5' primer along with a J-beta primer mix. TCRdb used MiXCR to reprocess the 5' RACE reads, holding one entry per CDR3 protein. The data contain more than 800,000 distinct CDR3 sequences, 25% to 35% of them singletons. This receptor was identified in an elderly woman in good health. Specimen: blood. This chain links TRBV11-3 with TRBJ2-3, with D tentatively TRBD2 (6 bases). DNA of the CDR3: TGTGCCAGCAGCTTAGACGTTGGGGGGGATACGCAGTATTTT. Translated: CASSLDVGGDTQYF. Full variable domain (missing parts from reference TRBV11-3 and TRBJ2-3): EAGVVQSPRYKIIEKKQPVAFWCNPISGHNTLYWYLQNLGQGPELLIRYENEEAVDDSQLPKDRFSAERLKGVDSTLKIQPAELGDSAVYLCASSLDVGGDTQYFGPGTRLTVL.